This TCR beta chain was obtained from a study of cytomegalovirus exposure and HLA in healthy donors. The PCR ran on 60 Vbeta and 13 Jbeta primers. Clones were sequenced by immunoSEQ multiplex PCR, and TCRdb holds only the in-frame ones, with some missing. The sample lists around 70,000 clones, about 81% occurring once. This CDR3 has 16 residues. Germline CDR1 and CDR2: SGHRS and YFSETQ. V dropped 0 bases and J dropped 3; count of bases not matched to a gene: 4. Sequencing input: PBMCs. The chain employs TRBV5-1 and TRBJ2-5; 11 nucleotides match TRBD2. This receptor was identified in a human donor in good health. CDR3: CASSLENSGGEETQYF. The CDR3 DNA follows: TGCGCCAGCAGCTTGGAAAATAGCGGGGGGGAAGAGACCCAGTACTTC.